This T cell receptor (beta chain) was captured in a study of identical twins. In regard to this clonotype: The antigen remains undetermined.

Template switching created a universal primer site, and the cDNA included unique molecular identifiers. TCRdb re-called the 5' RACE reads through MiXCR, storing one row per CDR3 protein. The table includes more than 400,000 distinct CDR3 sequences, over 12% detected once. Notes on the study in general: The study found weaker excess twin sharing in beta out-of-frame sequences. Models underestimated TCR alpha sharing (out-of-frame) in monozygotic twins. Alpha sequences out of frame and shared by twins had excess low generation probability.

Germline CDR1 is MNHEY and CDR2 is SMNVEV (reference sequence). This CDR3 has 16 residues. Trimming took 2 bases from V and 2 from J; bases not matched to a gene: 7. This sample was shared with a second study, whose subject was yellow fever vaccine responses in identical twins.

The chain is built from TRBV27 and TRBJ2-3; 7 positions match TRBD1. Sequencing was done on a sample of CD4+ T cells sorted from blood. The source is a young woman in good health. This CDR3 is CASSLTDRPTTDTQYF. The CDR3 bases are TGTGCCAGCAGTTTAACGGACAGGCCTACCACAGATACGCAGTATTTT.